The 15 T cell receptor beta chains below come from one sample, sequenced in a study of blood T cell repertoires in COVID-19. The repertoire was sequenced with immunoSEQ multiplex PCR; TCRdb's copy has only in-frame clones and lacks some. The sample has approximately 310,000 clones; about 87% are singletons. Input material: peripheral blood. The receptor set was obtained from a woman between 50 and 59 years old who had recovered from COVID-19.

The chain joins TRBV6-2 or TRBV6-3 to TRBJ2-7, with 9 bases aligning to TRBD2. The CDR3 runs 14 residues. The junction had 5 bases not matched to a gene; V was cut back by 2 bases and J by 6 bases. Germline values: CDR1 MNHEY, CDR2 SVGEGT. This CDR3 reads CASSYAGGQSEQYF. CDR3 coding DNA: TGTGCCAGCAGTTACGCGGGAGGGCAGTCCGAGCAGTACTTC.

The rearrangement joins TRBV6-2 or TRBV6-3 to TRBJ1-5; 8 bases match TRBD1. Trimming took 2 bases from V and 5 from J; bases not matched to a gene: 5. The CDR3 runs to 15 residues. Germline V gene lookup returns CDR1 MNHEY and CDR2 SVGEGT. In DNA form, the CDR3 reads TGTGCCAGCAGTTACACCACAGGGGGATATCAGCCCCAGCATTTT. Translating it yields CASSYTTGGYQPQHF.

This chain links TRBV20-1 with TRBJ2-1, with 7 bases matching TRBD2. The V segment lost 3 bases and the J segment 8 bases; nucleotides outside the gene matches: 10. Germline-derived CDR1 and CDR2 are DFQATT and SNEGSKA (reference sequence). This CDR3 has 14 amino acids. CDR3: CSASFSGSYYEQFF. The CDR3, as DNA: TGCAGTGCTAGTTTTAGCGGGTCGTATTATGAGCAGTTCTTC.

This clone was recorded once. V usage is TRBV28 and J usage is TRBJ1-2, with D hard to call. Germline values: CDR1 MDHEN, CDR2 SYDVKM. V dropped 6 bases and J dropped 5 bases, with 19 bases sitting between them. The CDR3 extends over 15 amino acids. The CDR3 region is CASSSASERPYGYTF. The CDR3 DNA reads TGTGCCAGCAGCTCAGCCTCAGAGAGGCCGTATGGCTACACCTTC.

The chain combines TRBV11-3 with TRBJ2-2, with 10 bases fitting TRBD2. Unmatched junction bases numbered 5, after V lost 5 bases and J lost 5 bases. Per the germline V gene, CDR1 is SGHNT and CDR2 is YENEEA. This CDR3 is built from 15 residues. CDR3 nucleotides: TGTGCCAGCAGCCCCCTAGCGGGAGTAACCGGGGAGCTGTTTTTT. The encoded protein is CASSPLAGVTGELFF.

The chain has TRBV11-2 and TRBJ2-7, with 10 bases matching TRBD1. The germline gives CDR1 SGHAT, CDR2 FQNNGV. With V trimmed by 5 bases and J by 3 bases, 13 bases remained unmatched. The CDR3 is made up of 17 amino acids. The CDR3, as DNA: TGTGCCAGCAGCCTCCCAAGGGGGGGACAGGGGTTCTACGAGCAGTACTTC. It specifies CASSLPRGGQGFYEQYF.

This clone was picked up a small number of times. In this CDR3 the conserved last residue, phenylalanine or tryptophan, is missing, so a read error is likely. No DNA is shown, since the ends of the CDR3 on it are uncertain; the CDR3 is the one TCRdb lists. The chain has TRBV20-1 and TRBJ1-2; whether TRBD1, the table's D call, matches the DNA was not checked. The CDR3 totals 11 residues, both ends included. CDR1 is DFQATT and CDR2 is SNEGSKA in the germline V gene (reference sequence). CDR3 protein: CSALEARALAR.

This clone came up a few times. This chain links TRBV11-2 with TRBJ2-7; no clear D gene. The CDR3 has 13 amino acids. Trimming cost V 1 base and J 4 bases, with 8 bases left between them. CDR1 is SGHAT and CDR2 is FQNNGV in the germline V gene. The CDR3 coding sequence is TGTGCCAGCAGCTTAGGTACAAGTTACGAGCAGTACTTC. Translated: CASSLGTSYEQYF.

The rearrangement joins TRBV7-3 to TRBJ1-1; D not resolved. The CDR3 totals 13 residues. Trimming removed 5 bases from V and 1 base from J, with 8 bases in between. Germline loops: CDR1 SGHTA, CDR2 FQGTGA. This CDR3 is CASSPAENTEAFF. DNA of the CDR3: TGTGCCAGCAGCCCTGCAGAGAACACTGAAGCTTTCTTT.

This clone occurred once. The rearrangement uses TRBV7-2 and TRBJ2-6, with unresolved D. This CDR3 has 15 residues. The V gene lost 5 bases and the J gene lost 0 bases, with 8 bases spanning the gap. Germline V gene sequence: CDR1 SGHTA, CDR2 FQGNSA. The CDR3 sequence is CASSLVSSGANVLTF. The CDR3 region has the DNA TGTGCCAGCAGCCTTGTGAGCTCTGGGGCCAACGTCCTGACTTTC.

This clone showed up just a few times. The CDR3 loop is CAAGRGRNQPQHF. The CDR3 DNA reads as TGTGCCGCGGGAAGGGGGCGAAATCAGCCCCAGCATTTT. The genes are TRBV19 and TRBJ1-5, with 7 nucleotides matching TRBD1. The germline CDR1 and CDR2 sequences are LNHDA and SQIVND (reference sequence). CDR3 length equals 13 residues. V was clipped by 11 bases and J by 4 bases; unmatched bases: 8.

J is TRBJ2-5 and V is TRBV2, with 7 bases lining up with TRBD1. The CDR3 runs 15 residues. The trim removed 3 bases at V and 5 bases at J, leaving 9 bases unmatched. From germline, CDR1 is SNHLY and CDR2 FYNNEI. The CDR3 DNA sequence: TGTGCCAGCAGTGAGTGGCAGGGGGTGCCGGAGACCCAGTACTTC. Protein sequence: CASSEWQGVPETQYF.

The chain recombines TRBV10-3 with TRBJ1-2; D possibly corresponds to TRBD1 (5 bases). The CDR3 contains 14 residues. Trimming removed 8 bases at V and 3 bases at J, with 16 bases between. Germline loops: CDR1 ENHRY, CDR2 SYGVKD. The CDR3 DNA follows: TGTGCCATCCCGGGGGAGGGTTCCTACTATGGCTACACCTTC. It codes for CAIPGEGSYYGYTF.

This clone has a single count. The V call is TRBV7-9, the J call TRBJ2-2; D is perhaps TRBD2 (6 bases). Germline CDR1 and CDR2: SEHNR and FQNEAQ (reference sequence). V was cut by 6 bases and J by 6 bases, with 29 bases left in between. The CDR3 is made up of 19 amino acids. Here the CDR3 DNA reads TGTGCCAGCAGTCAAATCGGTCTCTGGGACTCAGGGCATCCCGGGGAGCTGTTTTTT. The encoded protein is CASSQIGLWDSGHPGELFF.

This clone was picked up a small number of times. The chain is built from TRBV27 and TRBJ2-2; D is possibly TRBD2 (5 bases). Trimming left V 8 bases short and J 6 bases short, with 10 bases between. This CDR3 region has 12 residues. Germline V gene data show CDR1 as MNHEY and CDR2 as SMNVEV (reference sequence). The CDR3: CASSGGPGELFF. Here the CDR3 DNA reads TGTGCCAGCTCCGGAGGTCCCGGGGAGCTGTTTTTT.